The 7 T cell receptor beta chains below all came from one sample that was sequenced in a study of blood T cell repertoires in COVID-19. Using immunoSEQ multiplex PCR, the repertoire was profiled, and TCRdb retains in-frame clones only, with some absent. The profile shows about 74,000 clones, 88% of them singletons. The sample comprised peripheral blood. These receptors were taken from a woman at least 80 years old with acute or convalescent COVID-19.

This chain joins TRBV5-6 and TRBJ2-5; D perhaps matches TRBD1 (5 bases). V dropped 4 bases and J dropped 5 bases, with 9 bases sitting between them. CDR1 is SGHDT, CDR2 YYEEEE, per germline. The CDR3 is 12 amino acids. This CDR3 is CASSKGMETQYF. The CDR3 region has the DNA TGTGCCAGCAGCAAGGGGATGGAGACCCAGTACTTC.

V and J are TRBV2 and TRBJ1-1; TRBD1 matches 8 bases. Germline V gene lookup returns CDR1 SNHLY and CDR2 FYNNEI. The trim removed 3 bases at V and 2 bases at J, leaving 2 bases unmatched. The length of the CDR3 is 14 residues. The CDR3 coding sequence is TGTGCCAGCAGTGACGGACAGGGAAACACTGAAGCTTTCTTT. It encodes CASSDGQGNTEAFF.

The chain uses TRBV6-5 and TRBJ1-4; D not certain. Germline CDR1 reads MNHEY; CDR2 reads SVGAGI. The CDR3 totals 15 residues. Between the trimmed V and J ends, which lost 3 bases and 7 bases, there was a span of 15 bases. The CDR3 protein is CASSYEVDRGEKLFF. The CDR3, as DNA: TGTGCCAGCAGTTATGAGGTCGACCGGGGTGAAAAACTGTTTTTT.

V and J are TRBV6-6 and TRBJ2-1, with D possibly TRBD2 on 5 matching bases. The V end was cut by 7 bases, the J end by 4 bases, with 20 bases between. From germline, CDR1 is MNHNY and CDR2 SVGAGI (reference sequence). CDR3 length equals 16 residues. The CDR3, as DNA: TGTGCCAGCACCCTAGCTCGTGGTCTTTCATACAATGAGCAGTTCTTC. Translation: CASTLARGLSYNEQFF.

This clone was seen a single time. The gene calls are TRBV3-1 (or the pseudogene TRBV3-2) and TRBJ2-1; no clear D gene. The V end was cut by 1 base, the J end by 6 bases, with 7 bases between. CDR1 is LGHDT and CDR2 is YNNKEL in the germline V gene (reference sequence). The CDR3 length is 13 residues. The CDR3 DNA follows: TGTGCCAGCAGCCAAGTGTCTAGCAATGAGCAGTTCTTC. It yields the protein CASSQVSSNEQFF.

This sequence joins TRBV14 and TRBJ1-1; 11 bases align to TRBD1. The junction had 8 bases not matched to a gene; V was cut back by 4 bases and J by 7 bases. The CDR3 is made up of 15 amino acids. Germline assignment: CDR1 SGHDN and CDR2 FVKESK. CDR3 bases: TGTGCCAGCAGCCTGATCCCGGGACAGGGGGGTGAAGCTTTCTTT. Encoded protein: CASSLIPGQGGEAFF.

The chain has TRBV27 and TRBJ1-4, with D hard to call. The V gene's germline CDR1 is MNHEY and CDR2 SMNVEV (reference sequence). Trimming removed 5 bases at V and 6 bases at J, with 16 bases between. The CDR3 has 15 amino acids. In nucleotides, the CDR3 is TGTGCCAGCAGTCTTCTTCGGTGGGCACATGAAAAACTGTTTTTT. This codes for CASSLLRWAHEKLFF.